Listed below are T cell receptor beta chains from one sample, sequenced in a study of cytomegalovirus exposure and HLA in healthy donors. Measured with immunoSEQ multiplex PCR; TCRdb has only the in-frame clones, and not every one. Among around 130,000 clones listed, just under 80% were seen once. The sequencing sample was made of PBMCs. These receptors all stem from a woman aged 18-30 years in good health and CMV-seronegative. The CDR3 runs from the conserved cysteine through the conserved F or W. The order of the fields is clone size, V gene, D gene, J gene, CDR3 DNA, CDR3 protein. A D gene is named only where the DNA matches it firmly. Size values are once, few and many counts, or a class for expanded clones, and some rows have none.

>few|TRBV2|.|TRBJ1-5
TGTGCCAGCAGCCTTGCGGGGGTCCCCCAGCATTTT
CASSLAGVPQHF
>.|TRBV6-6|.|TRBJ2-1
TGTGCCAGCAGTTACCAGCGGAAGGGATACAATGAGCAGTTCTTC
CASSYQRKGYNEQFF
>.|TRBV29-1|TRBD2|TRBJ2-5
TGCAGCGGGGGAGGGATCGGAGAGACCCAGTACTTC
CSGGGIGETQYF
>.|TRBV19|TRBD2|TRBJ2-1
TGTGCCAGTAGTAGCCTAGCGGGAGGTGAGCAGTTCTTC
CASSSLAGGEQFF
>few|TRBV11-2|.|TRBJ2-5
TGTGCCAGCAGCTTAGGGGTGGGAGCGGAGACCCAGTACTTC
CASSLGVGAETQYF
>.|TRBV13|TRBD1|TRBJ2-7
TGTGCCAGCAGCTTAGGGACAGGGGGAGGCGAGCAGTACTTC
CASSLGTGGGEQYF
>.|TRBV7-8|.|TRBJ2-7
TGTGCCAGCAGCCCGCTAAATGTTCAGGTCACCTACGAGCAGTACTTC
CASSPLNVQVTYEQYF
>.|TRBV7-9|.|TRBJ2-5
TGTTCCAGCAGCTCAGGGCCAGAGACCCAGTACTTC
CSSSSGPETQYF
>.|TRBV5-1|.|TRBJ2-7
TGCGCCAGCAGCTTGGCAGAGGAGGGTACCATCGCGTTC
CASSLAEEGTIAF
>.|TRBV29-1|TRBD2|TRBJ2-1
TGCAGCGTTGAATTAGGACTAGCCGACAATGAGCAGTTCTTC
CSVELGLADNEQFF
>.|TRBV27|TRBD1|TRBJ1-1
TGTGCCAGCAGTTCCGGTCCCGGGACAGGTTCGATCGGAGCTTTCTTT
CASSSGPGTGSIGAFF
>.|TRBV2|.|TRBJ1-1
TGTGCCAGCAGTTCCCAGGGCTTGAACACTGAAGCTTTCTTT
CASSSQGLNTEAFF
>few|TRBV30|TRBD1|TRBJ2-7
TGTGCCTGGAGTGGGACAGGTTCCTACGAGCAGTACTTC
CAWSGTGSYEQYF
>.|TRBV10-3|.|TRBJ2-1
TGTGCCATCAGAGACCTGGAGATTAAGGAGCAGTTCTTC
CAIRDLEIKEQFF
>.|TRBV10-1|.|TRBJ2-1
TGCGCCAGCAGTGATAGCACGAGCTCCTACAATGAGCAGTTCTTC
CASSDSTSSYNEQFF
>.|TRBV7-8|TRBD2|TRBJ2-1
TGTGCCAGCAGCTTTTATCCGGGAGGGAATGAGCAGTTCTTC
CASSFYPGGNEQFF
>.|TRBV5-1|.|TRBJ2-2
TGCGCCAGCAGCGTAACAGACACCGGGGAGCTGTTTTTT
CASSVTDTGELFF
>.|TRBV27|.|TRBJ2-7
TGTGCCAGCAGTTCAACCACCAGCTACGAGCAGTACTTC
CASSSTTSYEQYF
>.|TRBV10-1|.|TRBJ2-7
TGCGCCAGCAGTGAGTCAAAGGGCGGAGGCGAGCAGTACTTC
CASSESKGGGEQYF
>.|TRBV5-1|TRBD2|TRBJ2-5
TGCGCCAGCACGCCACTAGCGGGAGTTGAGACCCAGTACTTC
CASTPLAGVETQYF
>.|TRBV5-1|.|TRBJ2-1
TGCGCCAGCAGCTTGGTACAGGGCCCCAATGAGCAGTTCTTC
CASSLVQGPNEQFF
>.|TRBV29-1|.|TRBJ2-1
TGCAGCGTTACGGTAGGGGTTGAGCAGTTCTTC
CSVTVGVEQFF
>few|TRBV7-9|.|TRBJ1-1
TGTGCCAGCAGCCCCGTGGGAGAAGGCTCTGAAGCTTTCTTT
CASSPVGEGSEAFF
>.|TRBV4-1|.|TRBJ2-7
TGCGCCAGCAGCCAAGGCAGGGTCTTCTACGAGCAGTACTTC
CASSQGRVFYEQYF
>.|TRBV30|.|TRBJ1-5
TGTGCCTGGAGTACAGGGTTTCTGCCCCAGCATTTT
CAWSTGFLPQHF
>.|TRBV5-4|TRBD2|TRBJ2-1
TGTGCCAGCAGCCGGAGTCTAGCGGGGGCCGATGAGCAGTTCTTC
CASSRSLAGADEQFF
>.|TRBV29-1|TRBD2|TRBJ2-1
TGCAGCGTTAGGAGCGGGAGTAGGAATGAGCAGTTCTTC
CSVRSGSRNEQFF
>.|TRBV5-1|TRBD1|TRBJ2-5
TGCGCCAGCAGCTGGGGGACAGGCCAAGAGACCCAGTACTTC
CASSWGTGQETQYF
>.|TRBV6-4|TRBD2|TRBJ2-5
TGTGCCAGCATCCCGGGACTAGCGGGAGGGCTCGGAAGTCAAGAGACCCAGTACTTC
CASIPGLAGGLGSQETQYF
>.|TRBV18|.|TRBJ1-2
TGTGCCAGCTCACCCCGGGGGGACTATGGCTACACCTTC
CASSPRGDYGYTF
>few|TRBV10-3|.|TRBJ1-1
TGTGCCATCAGTGAGAGTCGAGGGTTGACTGAAGCTTTCTTT
CAISESRGLTEAFF
>.|TRBV27|TRBD2|TRBJ2-2
TGTGCCACCCGACTAGCGGGAGGAGCCGGGGAGCTGTTTTTT
CATRLAGGAGELFF
>few|TRBV27|.|TRBJ1-4
TGTGCCAGCAGTTCAATCACAGACCTACGCGAAAAACTGTTTTTT
CASSSITDLREKLFF
>.|TRBV10-2|TRBD1|TRBJ1-1
TGCGCCAGCACCGACAGGGTAATGAACACTGAAGCTTTCTTT
CASTDRVMNTEAFF
>once|TRBV5-1|TRBD2|TRBJ2-3
TGCGCCAGCATCTGGACTAGCGGGAGTACAGATACGCAGTATTTT
CASIWTSGSTDTQYF
>.|TRBV29-1|TRBD1|TRBJ1-2
TGCAGCGTTGCTGAGCCCCCGGGACAGGAGGGCTATGGCTACACCTTC
CSVAEPPGQEGYGYTF
>.|TRBV18|TRBD2|TRBJ2-1
TGTGCCAGCTCACAGCGACTAGCGGGAGACAATGAGCAGTTCTTC
CASSQRLAGDNEQFF
>.|TRBV27|.|TRBJ1-5
TGTGCCAGCAGTCCGGACAATGGCAATCAGCCCCAGCATTTT
CASSPDNGNQPQHF
>.|TRBV10-3|TRBD2|TRBJ2-1
TGTGCCATCAGACCGGGAGGGCTTATCACGTCCTACAATGAGCAGTTCTTC
CAIRPGGLITSYNEQFF
>.|TRBV10-3|.|TRBJ1-1
TGTGCCATCAGTGAGTCATGGTTGAGGAGAATGAAGACGGCTTTCTTT
CAISESWLRRMKTAFF
>.|TRBV7-2|TRBD2|TRBJ2-1
TGTGCCAGCAGCTTAGCTGCTAGCGGGAACTACAATGAGCAGTTCTTC
CASSLAASGNYNEQFF
>.|TRBV30|TRBD2|TRBJ2-5
TGTGCCCGGGGGGCCGGGACTAGCGGGAGAGAGACCCAGTACTTC
CARGAGTSGRETQYF
>.|TRBV11-3|.|TRBJ1-1
TGTGCCAGCAGCGGAGCAGGGATGAACACTGAAGCTTTCTTT
CASSGAGMNTEAFF
>.|TRBV5-1|.|TRBJ2-1
TGCGCCAGCAGCTTGGGAGGGGGAGGGCCAAGAGGGGAGCAGTTCTTC
CASSLGGGGPRGEQFF
>few|TRBV13|.|TRBJ2-7
TGTGCCAGCAGCTTCGCGGCGGTTACCTCCTACGAGCAGTACTTC
CASSFAAVTSYEQYF
>.|TRBV11-2|.|TRBJ2-3
TGTGCCAGCAAAAGGATAAGGGGTCGGAGCACAGATACGCAGTATTTT
CASKRIRGRSTDTQYF
>.|TRBV7-6|.|TRBJ2-3
TGTGCCAGCAGCTTACTCGGGTCAGGGGTAGATACGCAGTATTTT
CASSLLGSGVDTQYF
>.|TRBV5-6|.|TRBJ1-5
TGTGCCAGCAGCTTGGGGAGGGGATCGGGCAATCAGCCCCAGCATTTT
CASSLGRGSGNQPQHF
>.|TRBV10-2|TRBD1|TRBJ1-1
TGCGCCAGCAGGACAGGGGAGGAAGCTTTCTTT
CASRTGEEAFF
>.|TRBV18|TRBD2|TRBJ2-5
TGTGCCAGCTCATCGCTAGCGGGAGCGAAGGAGACCCAGTACTTC
CASSSLAGAKETQYF
>.|TRBV14|.|TRBJ1-2
TGTGCCAGCAGCCAAGACGAGTGGTCGGCGGATGGCTACACCTTC
CASSQDEWSADGYTF
>.|TRBV7-8|TRBD1|TRBJ2-1
TGTGCCAGCAGCCCGGGGACAGGGTGGAGTTCCTACAATGAGCAGTTCTTC
CASSPGTGWSSYNEQFF
>.|TRBV5-6|.|TRBJ1-1
TGTGCCAGCAGCTTGGCCGGGAATAGGGTAGTCCCTGAAGCTTTCTTT
CASSLAGNRVVPEAFF
>.|TRBV10-3|TRBD1|TRBJ2-1
TGTGCCATCAGTGAGGATCCGGGACAGGTTACCTCCCCTCCCTTCTTC
CAISEDPGQVTSPPFF
>once|TRBV19|TRBD2|TRBJ2-7
TGTGCCAGTAGTCCCGGGACTAGCGGATCCTACGAGCAGTACTTC
CASSPGTSGSYEQYF
>.|TRBV11-2|.|TRBJ2-7
TGTGCCAGCAGCGACGTGGGCCTGAGCTCCTACGAGCAGTACTTC
CASSDVGLSSYEQYF
>.|TRBV6-1|.|TRBJ1-2
TGTGCCAGCAGTGGGCGTGACAGATATGGCTACACCTTC
CASSGRDRYGYTF
>.|TRBV27|TRBD2|TRBJ2-1
TGTGCCAGCAGCCCAACTAGCGGGAGAAATGAGCAGTTCTTC
CASSPTSGRNEQFF
>.|TRBV7-2|.|TRBJ1-5
TGTGCCAGCAGCTTAGAGCCAGGGTTTCAGCCCCAGCATTTT
CASSLEPGFQPQHF